This is a list of T cell receptor beta chains from one sample in a study of cytotoxic CD8 clonotypes in ibrutinib-treated CLL. Using immunoSEQ multiplex PCR, the repertoire was profiled, and TCRdb retains in-frame clones only, with some absent. The sample lists some 170,000 clones, approximately 91% occurring once. This sample comprised PBMCs, obtained at disease progression, from a patient treated with ibrutinib. Receptor source: a human donor with chronic lymphocytic leukemia. Both conserved end residues are part of each CDR3. D genes are given only for firm matches. The listing skips clone size in some rows; elsewhere it reads once, few, many or a size class.

size: few
J: TRBJ1-2
D: NA
V: TRBV19
CDR3: CASSIGGSFRGYGYTF
DNA: TGTGCCAGTAGTATAGGAGGGAGCTTCCGAGGATATGGCTACACCTTC

size: NA
J: TRBJ1-5
D: NA
V: TRBV20-1
CDR3: CSARDPRPQHF
DNA: TGCAGTGCGAGGGACCCTCGGCCCCAGCATTTT

size: NA
J: TRBJ2-7
D: TRBD2
V: TRBV7-9
CDR3: CASSLARGGLAPSYEQYF
DNA: TGTGCCAGCAGCTTAGCGCGGGGGGGACTAGCGCCCTCCTACGAGCAGTACTTC

size: NA
J: TRBJ2-7
D: TRBD2
V: TRBV13
CDR3: CASSLAGGPSLEQYF
DNA: TGTGCCAGCAGCTTAGCGGGAGGGCCGAGCCTGGAGCAGTACTTC

size: few
J: TRBJ1-2
D: NA
V: TRBV19
CDR3: CASSIGRGRSNYGYTF
DNA: TGTGCCAGTAGTATAGGAAGGGGACGATCGAACTATGGCTACACCTTC

size: NA
J: TRBJ1-2
D: NA
V: TRBV6-5
CDR3: CASSYSGYGYTF
DNA: TGTGCCAGCAGTTACTCGGGGTATGGCTACACCTTC

size: NA
J: TRBJ1-5
D: NA
V: TRBV4-3
CDR3: CASSQESVTYSNQPQHF
DNA: TGCGCCAGCAGCCAAGAATCCGTGACTTATAGCAATCAGCCCCAGCATTTT

size: once
J: TRBJ2-1
D: NA
V: TRBV29-1
CDR3: CSGTGRGTRTSYNEQFF
DNA: TGCAGCGGGACTGGGCGCGGGACACGGACGTCCTACAATGAGCAGTTCTTC

size: NA
J: TRBJ2-5
D: TRBD2
V: TRBV30
CDR3: CAWSGFLLAGASQETQYF
DNA: TGTGCCTGGAGTGGCTTTTTGCTAGCGGGAGCTAGTCAAGAGACCCAGTACTTC

size: NA
J: TRBJ2-7
D: NA
V: TRBV5-1
CDR3: CASSLEQGFYEQYF
DNA: TGCGCCAGCAGCTTGGAACAGGGATTCTACGAGCAGTACTTC

size: NA
J: TRBJ2-5
D: NA
V: TRBV30
CDR3: CAWSPEPGQQETQYF
DNA: TGTGCCTGGAGTCCAGAACCGGGACAACAAGAGACCCAGTACTTC

size: NA
J: TRBJ1-3
D: NA
V: TRBV9
CDR3: CASSEGGTLPLGNTIYF
DNA: TGTGCCAGCAGCGAGGGGGGGACACTACCCCTAGGAAACACCATATATTTT

size: NA
J: TRBJ1-3
D: NA
V: TRBV6-5
CDR3: CASSSSGDSGNTIYF
DNA: TGTGCCAGCAGTTCCTCGGGGGACTCTGGAAACACCATATATTTT

size: once
J: TRBJ1-2
D: NA
V: TRBV14
CDR3: CASSQDLGRDYGYTF
DNA: TGTGCCAGCAGCCAAGATCTTGGGCGGGACTATGGCTACACCTTC

size: NA
J: TRBJ2-2
D: NA
V: TRBV27
CDR3: CASSLGDGPINTGELFF
DNA: TGTGCCAGCAGTTTAGGGGACGGACCGATAAACACCGGGGAGCTGTTTTTT